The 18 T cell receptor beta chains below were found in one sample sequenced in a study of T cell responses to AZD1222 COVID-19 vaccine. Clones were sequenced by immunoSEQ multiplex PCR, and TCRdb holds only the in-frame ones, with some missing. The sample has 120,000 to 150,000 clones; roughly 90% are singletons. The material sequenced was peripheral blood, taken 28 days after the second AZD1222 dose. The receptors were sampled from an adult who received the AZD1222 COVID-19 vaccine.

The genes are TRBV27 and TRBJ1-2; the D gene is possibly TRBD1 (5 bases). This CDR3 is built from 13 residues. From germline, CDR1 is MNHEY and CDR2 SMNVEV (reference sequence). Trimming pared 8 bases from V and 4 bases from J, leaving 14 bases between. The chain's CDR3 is CASCPGDCYGYTF. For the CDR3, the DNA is TGTGCCAGCTGCCCGGGGGACTGCTATGGCTACACCTTC.

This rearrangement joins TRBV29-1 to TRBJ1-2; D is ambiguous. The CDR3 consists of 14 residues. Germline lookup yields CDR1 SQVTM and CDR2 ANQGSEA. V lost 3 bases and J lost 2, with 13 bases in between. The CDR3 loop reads CSVESLNLNYGYTF. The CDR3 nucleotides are TGCAGCGTTGAGTCACTGAACCTAAACTATGGCTACACCTTC.

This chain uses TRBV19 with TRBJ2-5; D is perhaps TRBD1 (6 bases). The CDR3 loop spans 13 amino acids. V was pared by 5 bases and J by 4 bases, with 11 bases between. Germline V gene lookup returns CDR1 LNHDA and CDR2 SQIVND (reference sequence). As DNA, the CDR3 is TGTGCCAGTAGTTTTCAGGGGAGAGAGACCCAGTACTTC. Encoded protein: CASSFQGRETQYF.

CDR3 residues: CASSELVVSEYYEQYF. CDR3 sequence (DNA): TGTGCCAGCAGTGAATTAGTGGTTTCTGAGTACTACGAGCAGTACTTC. This chain links TRBV2 with TRBJ2-7; no clear D gene. Germline V gene data show CDR1 as SNHLY and CDR2 as FYNNEI. V was pared by 2 bases and J by 3 bases, with 17 bases between. CDR3 size: 16 residues.

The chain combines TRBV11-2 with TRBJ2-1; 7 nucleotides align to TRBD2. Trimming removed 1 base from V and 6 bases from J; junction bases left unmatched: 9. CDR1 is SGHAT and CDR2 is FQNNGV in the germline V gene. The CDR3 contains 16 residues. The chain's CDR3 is CASSLAGGRIGNEQFF. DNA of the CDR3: TGTGCCAGCAGCTTAGCTGGCGGGAGAATAGGCAATGAGCAGTTCTTC.

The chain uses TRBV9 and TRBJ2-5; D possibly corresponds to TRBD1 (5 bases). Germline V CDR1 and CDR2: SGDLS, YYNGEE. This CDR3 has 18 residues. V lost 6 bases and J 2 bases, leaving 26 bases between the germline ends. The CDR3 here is CASIIQVVTRGEQETQYF. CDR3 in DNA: TGTGCCAGCATCATCCAAGTGGTGACAAGGGGTGAACAAGAGACCCAGTACTTC.

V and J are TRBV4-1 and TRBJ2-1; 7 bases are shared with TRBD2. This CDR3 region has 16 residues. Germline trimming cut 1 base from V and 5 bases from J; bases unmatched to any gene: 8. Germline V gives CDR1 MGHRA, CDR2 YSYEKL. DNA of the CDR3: TGCGCCAGCAGCCAAGGGGAGGGGACTATCGACAATGAGCAGTTCTTC. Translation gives CASSQGEGTIDNEQFF.

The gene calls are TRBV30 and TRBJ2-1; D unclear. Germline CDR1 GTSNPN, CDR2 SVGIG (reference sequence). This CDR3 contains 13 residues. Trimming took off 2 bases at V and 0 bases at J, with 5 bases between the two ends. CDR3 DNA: TGTGCCTGGAGTCAGAGCTCCTACAATGAGCAGTTCTTC. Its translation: CAWSQSSYNEQFF. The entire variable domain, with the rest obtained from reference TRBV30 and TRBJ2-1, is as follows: SQTIHQWPATLVQPVGSPLSLECTVEGTSNPNLYWYRQAAGRGLQLLFYSVGIGQISSEVPQNLSASRPQDRQFILSSKKLLLSDSGFYLCAWSQSSYNEQFFGPGTRLTVL.

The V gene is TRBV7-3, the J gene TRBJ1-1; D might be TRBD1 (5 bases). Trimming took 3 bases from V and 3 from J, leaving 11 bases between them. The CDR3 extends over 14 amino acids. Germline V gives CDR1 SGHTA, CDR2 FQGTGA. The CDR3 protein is CASSLGGAYTEAFF. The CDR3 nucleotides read TGTGCCAGCAGCTTGGGTGGGGCGTACACTGAAGCTTTCTTT.

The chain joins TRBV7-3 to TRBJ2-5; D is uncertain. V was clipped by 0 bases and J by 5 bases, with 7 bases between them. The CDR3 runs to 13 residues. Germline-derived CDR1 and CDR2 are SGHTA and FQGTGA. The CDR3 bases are TGTGCCAGCAGCTTAACGAATGAGGAGACCCAGTACTTC. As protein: CASSLTNEETQYF.

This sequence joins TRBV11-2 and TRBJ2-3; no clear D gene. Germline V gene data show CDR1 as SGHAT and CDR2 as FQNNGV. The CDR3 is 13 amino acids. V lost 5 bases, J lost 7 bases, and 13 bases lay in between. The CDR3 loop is CASSPQSAHTQYF. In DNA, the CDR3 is TGTGCCAGCAGCCCACAAAGCGCTCATACGCAGTATTTT.

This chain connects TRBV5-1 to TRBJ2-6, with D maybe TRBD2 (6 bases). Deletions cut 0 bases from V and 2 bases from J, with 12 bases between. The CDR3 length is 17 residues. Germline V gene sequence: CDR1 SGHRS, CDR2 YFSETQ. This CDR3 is CASSLAAGTPGANVLTF. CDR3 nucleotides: TGCGCCAGCAGCTTGGCGGCCGGGACTCCTGGGGCCAACGTCCTGACTTTC.

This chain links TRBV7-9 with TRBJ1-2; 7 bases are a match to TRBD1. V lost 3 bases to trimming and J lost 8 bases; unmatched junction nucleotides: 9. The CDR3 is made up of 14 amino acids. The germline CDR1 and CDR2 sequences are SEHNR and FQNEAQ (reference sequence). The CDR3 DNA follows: TGTGCCAGCAGCTTTACCGGGACAGTTGGGGGCTACACCTTC. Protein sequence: CASSFTGTVGGYTF.

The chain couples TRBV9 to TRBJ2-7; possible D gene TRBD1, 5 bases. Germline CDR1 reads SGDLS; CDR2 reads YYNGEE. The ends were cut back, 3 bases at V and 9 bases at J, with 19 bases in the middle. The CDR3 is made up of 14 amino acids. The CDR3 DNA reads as TGTGCCAGCAGCGCCGACAGCCGGGTACGAGGGCAGTACTTC. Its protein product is CASSADSRVRGQYF.

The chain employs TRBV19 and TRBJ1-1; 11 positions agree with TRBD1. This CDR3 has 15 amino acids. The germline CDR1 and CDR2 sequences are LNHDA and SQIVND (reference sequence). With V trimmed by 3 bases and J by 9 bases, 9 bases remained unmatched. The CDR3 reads CASSIDGQGATKAFF. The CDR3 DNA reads TGTGCCAGTAGTATCGACGGACAGGGGGCGACAAAAGCTTTCTTT. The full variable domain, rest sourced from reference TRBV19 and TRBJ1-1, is DGGITQSPKYLFRKEGQNVTLSCEQNLNHDAMYWYRQDPGQGLRLIYYSQIVNDFQKGDIAEGYSVSREKKESFPLTVTSAQKNPTAFYLCASSIDGQGATKAFFGQGTRLTVV.

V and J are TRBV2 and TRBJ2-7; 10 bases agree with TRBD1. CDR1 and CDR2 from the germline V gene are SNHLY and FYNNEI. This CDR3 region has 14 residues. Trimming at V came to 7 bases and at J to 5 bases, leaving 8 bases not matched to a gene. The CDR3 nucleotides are TGTGCCAGCACCGTCCGGGACAGGGGTCACGAGCAGTACTTC. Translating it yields CASTVRDRGHEQYF.

The CDR3 coding sequence is TGCAGCGTTGTACTAGGGGCCTACGAGCAGTACTTC. This translates into CSVVLGAYEQYF. This chain joins TRBV29-1 and TRBJ2-7; D could derive from TRBD1 or TRBD2 (5 bases each). V was shortened by 4 bases and J by 2 bases, with 9 bases between the two germline ends. The CDR3 covers 12 residues. Germline-derived CDR1 and CDR2 are SQVTM and ANQGSEA.

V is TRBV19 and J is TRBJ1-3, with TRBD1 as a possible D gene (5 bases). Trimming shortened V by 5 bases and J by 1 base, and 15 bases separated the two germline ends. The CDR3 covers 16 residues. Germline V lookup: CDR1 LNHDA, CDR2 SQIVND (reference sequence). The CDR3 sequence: CASSFSTGASGNTIYF. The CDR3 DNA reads TGTGCCAGTAGTTTCTCCACCGGGGCTTCTGGAAACACCATATATTTT.